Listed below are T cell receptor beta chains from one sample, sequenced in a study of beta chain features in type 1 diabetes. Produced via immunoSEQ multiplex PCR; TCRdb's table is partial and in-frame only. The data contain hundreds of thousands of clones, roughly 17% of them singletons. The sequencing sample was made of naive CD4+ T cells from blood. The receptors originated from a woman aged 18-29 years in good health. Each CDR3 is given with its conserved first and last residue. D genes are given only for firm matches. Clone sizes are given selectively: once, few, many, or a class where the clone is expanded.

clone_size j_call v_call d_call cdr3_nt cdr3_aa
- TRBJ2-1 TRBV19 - TGTGCCAGTAGTATTCGGTCTGAGCAGTTCTTC CASSIRSEQFF
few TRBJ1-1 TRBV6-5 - TGTGCCAGCAGTTACTCAGGGGCCATCAACACTGAAGCTTTCTTT CASSYSGAINTEAFF
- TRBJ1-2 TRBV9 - TGTGCCAGCAGCCCTCCGACAGGTTATGGCTACACCTTC CASSPPTGYGYTF
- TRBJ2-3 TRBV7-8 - TGTGCCAGCAGCCCATGGTCGAGTTATAGCACAGATACGCAGTATTTT CASSPWSSYSTDTQYF
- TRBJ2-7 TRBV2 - TGTGCCAGCACGCCCGGGGGGCTATCGTACGAGCAGTACTTC CASTPGGLSYEQYF
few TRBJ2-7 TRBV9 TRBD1 TGTGCCAGCAGCGTCTCCACAGGGGGCTTCTACGAGCAGTACTTC CASSVSTGGFYEQYF
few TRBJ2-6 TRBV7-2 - TGTGCCAGCAGCTTAGTACCCAACTCTGGGGCCAACGTCCTGACTTTC CASSLVPNSGANVLTF
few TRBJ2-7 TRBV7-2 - TGTGCCAGCAGCTTAGGTGTCAGGCTGACCTACGAGCAGTACTTC CASSLGVRLTYEQYF
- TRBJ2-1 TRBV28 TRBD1 TGTGCCAGCAGTTTAACGATGGGACAGGGGGCGGAGAATGAGCAGTTCTTC CASSLTMGQGAENEQFF
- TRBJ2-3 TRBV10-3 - TGTGCCACCACTAGAAAAAGCGGAGCAGGGGATACGCAGTATTTT CATTRKSGAGDTQYF
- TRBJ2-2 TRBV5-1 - TGCGCCAGCATGGCGGCGAACACCGGGGAGCTGTTTTTT CASMAANTGELFF
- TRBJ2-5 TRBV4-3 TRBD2 TGCGCCAGCAGCCAAGCCATAGCGGGAGAGACCCAGTACTTC CASSQAIAGETQYF
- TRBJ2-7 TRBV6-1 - TGTGCCAGCAGTGCCTCAGGAGTATACGAGCAGTACTTC CASSASGVYEQYF
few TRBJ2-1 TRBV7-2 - TGTGCCAGCAGCTCCCGGGCAGACAATGAGCAGTTCTTC CASSSRADNEQFF
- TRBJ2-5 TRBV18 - TGTGCCAGCTCACCAATGCTAGCAGAGTACCAAGAGACCCAGTACTTC CASSPMLAEYQETQYF
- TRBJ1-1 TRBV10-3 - TGTGCCATCAGTGAAACCGGAGTCACTGAAGCTTTCTTT CAISETGVTEAFF
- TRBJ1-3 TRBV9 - TGTGCCAGCAGCCCCCTCGGCTCTGGAAACACCATATATTTT CASSPLGSGNTIYF
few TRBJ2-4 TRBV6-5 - TGTGCCACCACGGAACTAGCCAAAAACATTCAGTACTTC CATTELAKNIQYF
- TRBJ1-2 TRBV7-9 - TGTGCCAGCAGGGGACTCCAACAGGAGGCTAGGGATGGCTACACCTTC CASRGLQQEARDGYTF
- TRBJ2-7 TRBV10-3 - TGTGCCATCGGGAACTCCTACGAGCAGTACTTC CAIGNSYEQYF
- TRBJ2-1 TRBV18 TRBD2 TGTGCCAGCTCACGGGTTCCCTTAGCGGGAGGGGACAATGAGCAGTTCTTC CASSRVPLAGGDNEQFF
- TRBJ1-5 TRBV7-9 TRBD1 TGTGCCAGCAGCAGGACAGGTAATCAGCCCCAGCATTTT CASSRTGNQPQHF
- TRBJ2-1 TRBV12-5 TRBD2 TGTGCTAGTGCCCCCTGGACTAGTGGCAATGAGCAGTTCTTC CASAPWTSGNEQFF
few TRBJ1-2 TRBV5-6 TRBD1 TGTGCCAGCAGCTTGGAGGAAAGGAGACAGGGGATTAACTATGGCTACACCTTC CASSLEERRQGINYGYTF